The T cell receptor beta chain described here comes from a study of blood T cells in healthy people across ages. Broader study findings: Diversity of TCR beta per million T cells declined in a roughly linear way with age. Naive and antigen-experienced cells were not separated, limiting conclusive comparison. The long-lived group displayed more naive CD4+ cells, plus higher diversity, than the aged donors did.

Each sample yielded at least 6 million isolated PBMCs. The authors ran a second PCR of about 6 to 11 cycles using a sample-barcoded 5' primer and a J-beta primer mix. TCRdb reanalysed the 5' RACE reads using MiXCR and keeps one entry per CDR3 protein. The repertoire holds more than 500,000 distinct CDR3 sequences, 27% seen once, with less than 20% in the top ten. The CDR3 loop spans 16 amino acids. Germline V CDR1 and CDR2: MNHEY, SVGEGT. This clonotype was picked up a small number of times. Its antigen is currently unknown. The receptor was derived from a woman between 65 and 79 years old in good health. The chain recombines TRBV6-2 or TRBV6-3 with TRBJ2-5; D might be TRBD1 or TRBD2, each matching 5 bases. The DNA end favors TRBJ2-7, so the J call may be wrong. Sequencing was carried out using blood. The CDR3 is CASTEWGSGVVHEQYF. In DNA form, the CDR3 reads TGTGCCAGCACTGAATGGGGGTCGGGTGTGGTCCACGAGCAGTACTTC.